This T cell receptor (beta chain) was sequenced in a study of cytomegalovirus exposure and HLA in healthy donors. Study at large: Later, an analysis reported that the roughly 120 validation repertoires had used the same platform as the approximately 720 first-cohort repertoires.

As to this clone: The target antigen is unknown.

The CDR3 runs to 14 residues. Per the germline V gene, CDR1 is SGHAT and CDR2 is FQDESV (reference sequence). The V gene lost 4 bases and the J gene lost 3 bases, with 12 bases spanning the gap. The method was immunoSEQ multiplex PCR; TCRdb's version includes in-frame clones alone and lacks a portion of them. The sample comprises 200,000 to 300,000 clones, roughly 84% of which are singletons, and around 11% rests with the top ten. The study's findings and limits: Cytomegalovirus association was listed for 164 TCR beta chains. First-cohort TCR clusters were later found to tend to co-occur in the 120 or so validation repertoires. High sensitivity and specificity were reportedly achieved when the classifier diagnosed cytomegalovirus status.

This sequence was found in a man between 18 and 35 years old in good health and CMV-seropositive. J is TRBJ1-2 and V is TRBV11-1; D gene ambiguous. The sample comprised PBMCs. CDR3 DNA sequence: TGTGCCAGCAGCTCGACCGGGGATTACTATGGCTACACCTTC. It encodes CASSSTGDYYGYTF.